The subject of this entry is one T cell receptor (beta chain). Its antigen remains unknown. Genomic DNA was the source, and TCR beta CDR3 was amplified from it by two-round multiplex PCR. Round-one PCR had primers specific to each TRBV and TRBJ gene. TCRdb re-derived calls from the multiplex PCR reads in MiXCR, one entry per CDR3 protein. The table has 25,000 to 30,000 distinct CDR3 sequences, about 41% seen once. CDR3 length: 14 residues. Trimming at V came to 7 bases and at J to 4 bases, leaving 10 bases not matched to a gene. In germline, CDR1 is MNHNS, CDR2 SASEGT. These data originate in a study of prognosis after radiotherapy for stage I lung cancer. About the study: Of the patients, 6 or 7 had squamous cell carcinoma and fewer than 15 had adenocarcinoma tumors.

Study results and limitations: Post-therapy Shannon entropy was lower in patients developing distant metastases following stereotactic body radiation therapy.

The source is a donor aged 50 or older with non-small cell lung cancer. This material consisted of PBMCs, taken before or after stereotactic body radiation therapy (not recorded which). V gene TRBV6-1 combines with J gene TRBJ2-7; 7 bases are a match to TRBD2. The CDR3 sequence: CASTPGGRGYEQYF. The CDR3 nucleotides are TGTGCCAGCACCCCCGGAGGGAGGGGTTACGAGCAGTACTTC.